What follows is one T cell receptor (beta chain) and its context. This record comes from a study of T cell responses to AZD1222 COVID-19 vaccine. V was pared by 2 bases and J by 4 bases, with 2 bases of the junction left unmatched. The CDR3 length is 13 residues. From germline, CDR1 is SGHRS and CDR2 YFSETQ. The table came from immunoSEQ multiplex PCR; TCRdb's copy has only in-frame clones and leaves some out. The data contain over 120,000 clones, about nine tenths of them seen just once; the ten biggest clones take up approximately 1.5%. The TCR originated in an adult in good health. The V call is TRBV5-1, the J call TRBJ1-1, with 7 bases identical to TRBD1. Sequencing was performed on peripheral blood, taken on day 0 of AZD1222 vaccination. The chain's CDR3 is CASSFRGSTEAFF. The CDR3 DNA sequence: TGCGCCAGCAGCTTCAGGGGGTCCACTGAAGCTTTCTTT.